This T cell receptor beta chain was found in a study of cytomegalovirus exposure and HLA in healthy donors. With 60 Vbeta and 13 Jbeta primers, the PCR was carried out. Assay used: immunoSEQ multiplex PCR; TCRdb lists only in-frame clones, some missing. The table lists 130,000 or so clones, roughly 8.3% of them singletons. Sequencing used PBMCs. This clonotype was obtained from a man in his forties in good health and CMV-seronegative.

The CDR3 reads CASSAPRGAGGPEQYF. CDR3 coding DNA: TGTGCCAGCAGTGCACCCCGAGGAGCGGGGGGTCCGGAGCAGTACTTC. The chain has TRBV25-1 and TRBJ2-7; 9 nucleotides match TRBD2. CDR1 and CDR2 (germline): MGHDK, SYGVNS. V gave up 4 bases and J gave up 7 bases; unmatched junction bases: 14. There are 16 residues in the CDR3.